These 15 T cell receptor beta chains originate from one sample sequenced in a study of T cells in pancreatic ductal adenocarcinoma. Here immunoSEQ multiplex PCR was the method, and the copy in TCRdb shows in-frame clones only, minus some. This sample has some 16,000 clones; approximately 91% occur once, and the top ten carry almost 0.95%. No neoadjuvant therapy was given to the selected pancreatic ductal adenocarcinoma patients before their surgery. The sequencing sample was made of PBMCs. The receptors originated from a human donor with pancreatic ductal adenocarcinoma.

This clone was observed a handful of times. The J gene is TRBJ2-1, the V gene TRBV19, with 9 bases identical to TRBD2. Germline lookup yields CDR1 LNHDA and CDR2 SQIVND (reference sequence). Unmatched junction bases numbered 6, after V lost 3 bases and J lost 6 bases. The CDR3 extends over 15 amino acids. The CDR3 coding sequence is TGTGCCAGTAGTATTGGCGGGGGGGCTTTCAATGAGCAGTTCTTC. It specifies CASSIGGGAFNEQFF.

The chain employs TRBV19 and TRBJ1-1; tentative D call: TRBD1 (5 bases). Trimming took off 5 bases at V and 6 bases at J, with 10 bases between the two ends. The germline CDR1 and CDR2 sequences are LNHDA and SQIVND (reference sequence). CDR3 size: 12 residues. In nucleotides, the CDR3 is TGTGCCAGTAGTCCTGGGGCCGCTGAAGCTTTCTTT. Translated, it gives CASSPGAAEAFF.

The chain couples TRBV6-5 to TRBJ1-1, with D possibly being TRBD1 (6 bases). This CDR3 contains 12 residues. Trimming removed 4 bases at V and 10 bases at J, with 13 bases between. The germline V gene encodes CDR1 MNHEY and CDR2 SVGAGI. CDR3 DNA sequence: TGTGCCAGCAGTTCGGGGACAAATGCAGCTTTCTTT. Translating it yields CASSSGTNAAFF.

This sequence joins TRBV29-1 and TRBJ1-1, with unresolved D. Germline CDR1 and CDR2: SQVTM and ANQGSEA. Deletions cut 6 bases from V and 3 bases from J, with 11 bases between. The CDR3 is 12 amino acids. The CDR3 DNA follows: TGCAGCGTCAGTCCCATGTACACTGAAGCTTTCTTT. It codes for CSVSPMYTEAFF. Supplemented by reference TRBV29-1 and TRBJ1-1, the full variable domain reads SAVISQKPSRDICQRGTSLTIQCQVDSQVTMMFWYRQQPGQSLTLIATANQGSEATYESGFVIDKFPISRPNLTFSTLTVSNMSPEDSSIYLCSVSPMYTEAFFGQGTRLTVV.

The chain links TRBV27 to TRBJ2-7, with 7 bases that match TRBD1. CDR1 and CDR2 from the germline V gene are MNHEY and SMNVEV (reference sequence). The CDR3 length is 14 residues. Losses at the gene ends were 3 bases for V and 2 bases for J; bases not matched to a gene: 4. The CDR3 reads CASSFRTGAYEQYF. CDR3 nucleotide sequence: TGTGCCAGCAGTTTTCGGACAGGAGCCTACGAGCAGTACTTC.

The chain recombines TRBV7-6 with TRBJ1-1; possible D gene TRBD1, 5 bases. This CDR3 contains 13 residues. From germline, CDR1 is SGHVS and CDR2 FNYEAQ. Between the trimmed V and J ends, which lost 6 bases and 6 bases, there was a span of 14 bases. The CDR3 reads CASSSDGGSEAFF. CDR3 bases: TGTGCCAGCAGTTCAGACGGGGGATCTGAAGCTTTCTTT.

The chain couples TRBV28 to TRBJ1-6; 9 bases align to TRBD1. The V and J ends lost 6 bases and 6 bases, in that order; junction bases with no gene match: 12. The CDR3 is 17 amino acids. The germline V gene has CDR1 MDHEN and CDR2 SYDVKM. The CDR3 loop reads CASRSSHPDRGNSPLHF. Here the CDR3 DNA reads TGTGCCAGCAGGTCATCCCATCCGGACAGGGGTAATTCACCCCTCCACTTT.

The genes are TRBV7-2 and TRBJ1-4; 10 nucleotides match TRBD1. CDR3 size: 14 residues. The germline V gene has CDR1 SGHTA and CDR2 FQGNSA. V lost 5 bases to trimming and J lost 8 bases; unmatched junction nucleotides: 5. The DNA of the CDR3 is TGTGCCAGCAGCATGGACAGGGGGGAAGAAAAACTGTTTTTT. As protein: CASSMDRGEEKLFF.

The chain carries TRBV7-9 and TRBJ2-1; TRBD1 matches 7 bases. The CDR3 is made up of 15 amino acids. The V and J ends lost 1 base and 5 bases, in that order; junction bases with no gene match: 5. The germline CDR1 and CDR2 sequences are SEHNR and FQNEAQ (reference sequence). DNA for the CDR3: TGTGCCAGCAGCTTAGAAGGGACAGTCAACAATGAGCAGTTCTTC. This translates into CASSLEGTVNNEQFF.

J is TRBJ1-1 and V is TRBV7-2; 7 nucleotides match TRBD1. Trimming took 0 bases from V and 5 from J; bases not matched to a gene: 6. Germline V CDR1 and CDR2: SGHTA, FQGNSA. The CDR3 is made up of 15 amino acids. This chain's CDR3 is CASSLAPRGYTEAFF. The CDR3 bases are TGTGCCAGCAGCTTAGCGCCCAGGGGGTATACTGAAGCTTTCTTT. Full variable domain (outside the CDR3, taken from reference TRBV7-2 and TRBJ1-1): GAGVSQSPSNKVTEKGKDVELRCDPISGHTALYWYRQSLGQGLEFLIYFQGNSAPDKSGLPSDRFSAERTGGSVSTLTIQRTQQEDSAVYLCASSLAPRGYTEAFFGQGTRLTVV.

This chain joins TRBV7-3 and TRBJ2-3; possible D gene TRBD1, 6 bases. Trimming pared 5 bases from V and 5 bases from J, leaving 23 bases between. The CDR3 spans 17 residues. Germline CDR1 and CDR2: SGHTA and FQGTGA. CDR3 protein: CASSPSLGWGQQDTQYF. In nucleotides, the CDR3 is TGTGCCAGCAGCCCCTCCCTGGGGTGGGGGCAACAAGATACGCAGTATTTT.

This clone has a single count. V and J are TRBV9 and TRBJ2-5; TRBD2 matches at 9 bases. This CDR3 comprises 13 residues. The germline gives CDR1 SGDLS, CDR2 YYNGEE. V shed 3 bases and J 5 bases; nucleotides not matched to a gene: 2. This CDR3 reads CASSAGLAETQYF. The DNA of the CDR3 is TGTGCCAGCAGCGCGGGACTAGCTGAGACCCAGTACTTC.

This CDR3 is CASSLGGLAGVDEQFF. The CDR3 coding sequence is TGTGCCAGCAGCTTGGGGGGACTAGCGGGGGTGGATGAGCAGTTCTTC. The rearrangement uses TRBV7-9 and TRBJ2-1; TRBD2 matches at 14 bases. J was trimmed by 8 bases and V by 3 bases; bases with no gene match: 6. The CDR3 length is 16 residues. The germline CDR1 and CDR2 sequences are SEHNR and FQNEAQ (reference sequence).

The chain uses TRBV5-4 and TRBJ2-3; 14 bases map to TRBD2. Looked up from germline, CDR1 is SGHNT and CDR2 is YYREEE (reference sequence). CDR3 length equals 16 residues. With V trimmed by 5 bases and J by 2 bases, 4 bases remained unmatched. This CDR3 is CASSRGLAGVTDTQYF. The CDR3 DNA reads TGTGCCAGCAGTAGGGGACTAGCGGGGGTCACAGATACGCAGTATTTT. The full variable domain, completed using reference TRBV5-4 and TRBJ2-3, is ETGVTQSPTHLIKTRGQQVTLRCSSQSGHNTVSWYQQALGQGPQFIFQYYREEENGRGNFPPRFSGLQFPNYSSELNVNALELDDSALYLCASSRGLAGVTDTQYFGPGTRLTVL.

This rearrangement joins TRBV2 to TRBJ2-7; 11 positions agree with TRBD1. CDR1 and CDR2 (germline): SNHLY, FYNNEI. J was trimmed by 7 bases and V by 5 bases; bases with no gene match: 10. This CDR3 contains 15 residues. The CDR3 DNA reads TGTGCCAGCAGTCTCTTAGGACAGGGGGCTGGGGAGCAGTACTTC. Translation gives CASSLLGQGAGEQYF. Full variable domain (missing parts from reference TRBV2 and TRBJ2-7): EPEVTQTPSHQVTQMGQEVILRCVPISNHLYFYWYRQILGQKVEFLVSFYNNEISEKSEIFDDQFSVERPDGSNFTLKIRSTKLEDSAMYFCASSLLGQGAGEQYFGPGTRLTVT.